The rows below give T cell receptor beta chains drawn from one sample of a study of cytomegalovirus exposure and HLA in healthy donors. Profiling relied on immunoSEQ multiplex PCR, and the TCRdb table lists in-frame clones only, not all of them. The sample has about 120,000 clones; around 85% are singletons. Material: PBMCs. These receptors were collected from a woman between 25 and 40 years old in good health and CMV-seronegative. The CDR3 runs from the conserved cysteine through the conserved F or W. The D gene is left open where the match is weak. Clone sizes are given selectively: once, few, many, or a class where the clone is expanded.

clone size: once
D gene: TRBD1
J gene: TRBJ1-5
V gene: TRBV7-9
CDR3 protein: CASSLALGQGSPQHF
CDR3 DNA: TGTGCCAGCAGCTTAGCATTAGGACAGGGTTCGCCCCAGCATTTT

clone size: once
D gene: TRBD2
J gene: TRBJ2-3
V gene: TRBV7-3
CDR3 protein: CASSPRAGGQDTQYF
CDR3 DNA: TGTGCCAGCAGCCCACGAGCGGGGGGGCAGGATACGCAGTATTTT

clone size: .
D gene: .
J gene: TRBJ2-1
V gene: TRBV30
CDR3 protein: CAWTLKFRRGPVLQFF
CDR3 DNA: TGTGCCTGGACCCTCAAATTCCGGCGGGGGCCCGTCCTACAGTTCTTC

clone size: .
D gene: .
J gene: TRBJ2-1
V gene: TRBV10-3
CDR3 protein: CATLSPPAGALGRIEQFF
CDR3 DNA: TGTGCCACCCTTTCCCCACCGGCGGGGGCCCTAGGCCGAATCGAGCAGTTCTTC

clone size: .
D gene: TRBD2
J gene: TRBJ2-1
V gene: TRBV2
CDR3 protein: CAISVGGASGEQFF
CDR3 DNA: TGTGCCATCTCGGTCGGGGGGGCGTCCGGTGAGCAGTTCTTC

clone size: .
D gene: .
J gene: TRBJ1-2
V gene: TRBV5-1
CDR3 protein: CASSVDGAGYGYTF
CDR3 DNA: TGCGCCAGCAGCGTCGACGGGGCGGGGTATGGCTACACCTTC

clone size: .
D gene: TRBD1
J gene: TRBJ1-4
V gene: TRBV5-8
CDR3 protein: CASSLGDSNEKLFF
CDR3 DNA: TGTGCCAGCAGTTTAGGGGACAGTAATGAAAAACTGTTTTTT

clone size: .
D gene: .
J gene: TRBJ2-7
V gene: TRBV4-2
CDR3 protein: CASSLTQGSQYF
CDR3 DNA: TGTGCCAGCAGCTTGACCCAGGGGTCGCAGTACTTC

clone size: once
D gene: TRBD2
J gene: TRBJ2-3
V gene: TRBV5-1
CDR3 protein: CASRSRLAAPTDTQYF
CDR3 DNA: TGCGCCAGCAGGTCCAGACTAGCAGCTCCCACAGATACGCAGTATTTT

clone size: .
D gene: .
J gene: TRBJ1-2
V gene: TRBV15
CDR3 protein: CATSRGGGSGYTF
CDR3 DNA: TGTGCCACCAGCAGAGGCGGGGGGAGTGGCTACACCTTC

clone size: .
D gene: TRBD2
J gene: TRBJ2-2
V gene: TRBV11-3
CDR3 protein: CASSLRGGNTGELFF
CDR3 DNA: TGTGCCAGCAGCTTACGGGGGGGAAACACCGGGGAGCTGTTTTTT

clone size: .
D gene: TRBD2
J gene: TRBJ2-1
V gene: TRBV10-3
CDR3 protein: CATLFRGGSSGGINEQFF
CDR3 DNA: TGTGCCACCTTATTCAGAGGTGGGTCTAGCGGGGGGATTAATGAGCAGTTCTTC

clone size: .
D gene: .
J gene: TRBJ2-7
V gene: TRBV1
CDR3 protein: CTSTRGGQLDEQYF
CDR3 DNA: TGCACCAGCACCCGGGGGGGGCAACTGGACGAGCAGTACTTC

clone size: few
D gene: .
J gene: TRBJ2-6
V gene: TRBV5-1
CDR3 protein: CASTPERLAGANVLTF
CDR3 DNA: TGCGCCAGCACCCCGGAGCGGTTGGCTGGGGCCAACGTCCTGACTTTC

clone size: .
D gene: TRBD1
J gene: TRBJ1-5
V gene: TRBV18
CDR3 protein: CASSGDRGQPQHF
CDR3 DNA: TGTGCCAGCTCGGGTGACAGGGGACAGCCCCAGCATTTT

clone size: few
D gene: TRBD2
J gene: TRBJ2-1
V gene: TRBV7-3
CDR3 protein: CASAINGGAYNEQFF
CDR3 DNA: TGTGCCAGCGCAATTAACGGGGGGGCCTACAATGAGCAGTTCTTC

clone size: .
D gene: TRBD1
J gene: TRBJ1-1
V gene: TRBV18
CDR3 protein: CASSPSNKGALRGTEAFF
CDR3 DNA: TGTGCCAGCTCACCGTCCAATAAGGGGGCGCTTCGGGGCACTGAAGCTTTCTTT

clone size: .
D gene: .
J gene: TRBJ2-2
V gene: TRBV4-3
CDR3 protein: CASSQTRGNTGELFF
CDR3 DNA: TGCGCCAGCAGCCAAACCCGGGGGAACACCGGGGAGCTGTTTTTT

clone size: .
D gene: .
J gene: TRBJ1-5
V gene: TRBV2
CDR3 protein: CASSAGMRSNQPQHF
CDR3 DNA: TGTGCCAGCAGCGCAGGGATGAGGAGCAATCAGCCCCAGCATTTT

clone size: .
D gene: TRBD1
J gene: TRBJ2-1
V gene: TRBV9
CDR3 protein: CASSVDRGNYNEQFF
CDR3 DNA: TGTGCCAGCAGCGTAGACAGGGGGAATTACAATGAGCAGTTCTTC

clone size: .
D gene: .
J gene: TRBJ2-7
V gene: TRBV27
CDR3 protein: CASSLRQGTPYEQYF
CDR3 DNA: TGTGCCAGCAGTTTACGGCAGGGTACCCCCTACGAGCAGTACTTC

clone size: once
D gene: TRBD1
J gene: TRBJ1-1
V gene: TRBV2
CDR3 protein: CASSEASFVQGSLEYAFF
CDR3 DNA: TGTGCCAGCAGTGAAGCGTCCTTTGTACAGGGGTCCCTAGAATATGCTTTCTTT

clone size: .
D gene: .
J gene: TRBJ1-2
V gene: TRBV5-4
CDR3 protein: CASSLARTVYGYTF
CDR3 DNA: TGTGCCAGCAGCTTGGCCAGGACTGTCTATGGCTACACCTTC

clone size: .
D gene: TRBD1
J gene: TRBJ2-7
V gene: TRBV7-6
CDR3 protein: CASSLRDSTYEQYF
CDR3 DNA: TGTGCCAGCAGCTTAAGGGACAGTACCTACGAGCAGTACTTC

clone size: .
D gene: TRBD1
J gene: TRBJ2-2
V gene: TRBV2
CDR3 protein: CASRDRVLTGELFF
CDR3 DNA: TGTGCCAGCAGGGACAGGGTACTCACCGGGGAGCTGTTTTTT

clone size: few
D gene: .
J gene: TRBJ2-5
V gene: TRBV5-1
CDR3 protein: CASSSLSAPTGETQYF
CDR3 DNA: TGCGCCAGCAGCTCACTATCGGCCCCGACGGGAGAGACCCAGTACTTC

clone size: .
D gene: TRBD2
J gene: TRBJ2-5
V gene: TRBV7-9
CDR3 protein: CASIKIAAAGTRETQYF
CDR3 DNA: TGTGCCAGCATCAAAATCGCGGCAGCGGGGACCAGAGAGACCCAGTACTTC

clone size: once
D gene: .
J gene: TRBJ2-3
V gene: TRBV5-1
CDR3 protein: CASSFGPTTDTQYF
CDR3 DNA: TGCGCCAGCAGCTTCGGTCCCACCACAGATACGCAGTATTTT

clone size: .
D gene: TRBD1
J gene: TRBJ2-3
V gene: TRBV2
CDR3 protein: CATTGQGRDTQYF
CDR3 DNA: TGTGCCACCACGGGACAGGGGAGGGATACGCAGTATTTT

clone size: .
D gene: .
J gene: TRBJ2-2
V gene: TRBV12-5
CDR3 protein: CASGLIRTTHPEPGELFF
CDR3 DNA: TGTGCTAGTGGTTTGATCCGGACTACCCATCCCGAACCCGGGGAGCTGTTTTTT

clone size: .
D gene: .
J gene: TRBJ1-1
V gene: TRBV18
CDR3 protein: CASSPSDVQGGAAFF
CDR3 DNA: TGTGCCAGCTCACCTTCGGACGTGCAGGGCGGGGCGGCTTTCTTT

clone size: .
D gene: .
J gene: TRBJ2-5
V gene: TRBV4-1
CDR3 protein: CASSQVGLARETQYF
CDR3 DNA: TGCGCCAGCAGCCAAGTTGGTCTAGCGAGGGAGACCCAGTACTTC

clone size: .
D gene: .
J gene: TRBJ1-1
V gene: TRBV11-3
CDR3 protein: CASSWGGGRTEAFF
CDR3 DNA: TGTGCCAGCAGCTGGGGAGGGGGGAGGACTGAAGCTTTCTTT

clone size: .
D gene: TRBD2
J gene: TRBJ2-3
V gene: TRBV15
CDR3 protein: CATSRPGLAGGKSNTQYF
CDR3 DNA: TGTGCCACCAGCAGACCCGGACTAGCGGGGGGGAAATCGAATACGCAGTATTTT

clone size: .
D gene: .
J gene: TRBJ2-6
V gene: TRBV5-1
CDR3 protein: CASRNRQASGANVLTF
CDR3 DNA: TGCGCCAGCAGAAACCGACAAGCCTCTGGGGCCAACGTCCTGACTTTC

clone size: .
D gene: TRBD1
J gene: TRBJ2-4
V gene: TRBV18
CDR3 protein: CASSPGTGKNIQYF
CDR3 DNA: TGTGCCAGCTCACCTGGGACAGGGAAAAACATTCAGTACTTC

clone size: .
D gene: TRBD1
J gene: TRBJ2-3
V gene: TRBV6-1
CDR3 protein: CASSWTGRSDTQYF
CDR3 DNA: TGTGCCAGCAGTTGGACAGGGCGGTCCGATACGCAGTATTTT

clone size: .
D gene: .
J gene: TRBJ2-3
V gene: TRBV2
CDR3 protein: CASSGERITDTQYF
CDR3 DNA: TGTGCCAGCAGTGGAGAGAGAATTACAGATACGCAGTATTTT

clone size: .
D gene: .
J gene: TRBJ2-3
V gene: TRBV30
CDR3 protein: CAWTTTVYTDTQYF
CDR3 DNA: TGTGCCTGGACCACGACAGTGTACACAGATACGCAGTATTTT

clone size: .
D gene: .
J gene: TRBJ2-1
V gene: TRBV7-3
CDR3 protein: CASSLLGRVDEQFF
CDR3 DNA: TGTGCCAGCAGCTTATTAGGGCGGGTCGATGAGCAGTTCTTC

clone size: .
D gene: .
J gene: TRBJ1-1
V gene: TRBV21-1
CDR3 protein: CASSKEWDNFGEAVAFF
CDR3 DNA: TGTGCCAGCAGCAAAGAGTGGGACAACTTTGGCGAGGCTGTGGCTTTCTTT

clone size: .
D gene: TRBD2
J gene: TRBJ2-1
V gene: TRBV7-9
CDR3 protein: CASSPGGNYNEQFF
CDR3 DNA: TGTGCCAGCAGCCCGGGAGGGAACTACAATGAGCAGTTCTTC

clone size: few
D gene: TRBD1
J gene: TRBJ2-5
V gene: TRBV7-9
CDR3 protein: CASSLVGLGQRKETQYF
CDR3 DNA: TGTGCCAGCAGCTTAGTAGGTCTGGGACAGCGGAAAGAGACCCAGTACTTC

clone size: .
D gene: TRBD1
J gene: TRBJ1-2
V gene: TRBV11-2
CDR3 protein: CASSLRTGNYGYTF
CDR3 DNA: TGTGCCAGCAGCTTAAGGACAGGGAACTATGGCTACACCTTC

clone size: .
D gene: .
J gene: TRBJ1-6
V gene: TRBV10-3
CDR3 protein: CAIRQGSDSYNSPLHF
CDR3 DNA: TGTGCCATCAGGCAGGGAAGCGACTCCTATAATTCACCCCTCCACTTT

clone size: .
D gene: .
J gene: TRBJ1-6
V gene: TRBV7-9
CDR3 protein: CASSSTDIYNSPLHF
CDR3 DNA: TGTGCCAGCAGCTCCACGGACATTTATAATTCACCCCTCCACTTT

clone size: few
D gene: .
J gene: TRBJ1-6
V gene: TRBV6-5
CDR3 protein: CASGPRGKSPLHF
CDR3 DNA: TGTGCCAGCGGACCTCGGGGTAAATCACCCCTCCACTTT

clone size: many
D gene: .
J gene: TRBJ1-2
V gene: TRBV19
CDR3 protein: CASSTQGGYTF
CDR3 DNA: TGTGCCAGTAGTACGCAGGGGGGCTACACCTTC

clone size: .
D gene: .
J gene: TRBJ2-3
V gene: TRBV7-2
CDR3 protein: CASSLAGGESTDTQYF
CDR3 DNA: TGTGCCAGCAGCTTAGCGGGCGGGGAGAGCACAGATACGCAGTATTTT

clone size: .
D gene: TRBD1
J gene: TRBJ2-5
V gene: TRBV7-9
CDR3 protein: CASTGQGEETQYF
CDR3 DNA: TGTGCCAGCACCGGACAGGGTGAAGAGACCCAGTACTTC

clone size: many
D gene: TRBD2
J gene: TRBJ2-5
V gene: TRBV2
CDR3 protein: CASRTSGQETQYF
CDR3 DNA: TGTGCCAGCAGGACTAGCGGACAAGAGACCCAGTACTTC

clone size: .
D gene: TRBD1
J gene: TRBJ2-7
V gene: TRBV4-3
CDR3 protein: CASSHSGTGGEQYF
CDR3 DNA: TGCGCCAGCAGCCACTCCGGGACAGGGGGCGAGCAGTACTTC

clone size: few
D gene: .
J gene: TRBJ2-2
V gene: TRBV14
CDR3 protein: CASSQVPSGELFF
CDR3 DNA: TGTGCCAGCAGCCAAGTCCCCTCCGGGGAGCTGTTTTTT

clone size: .
D gene: .
J gene: TRBJ1-3
V gene: TRBV15
CDR3 protein: CATSRGEPGNSGNTIYF
CDR3 DNA: TGTGCCACCAGCAGAGGCGAACCCGGGAACTCTGGAAACACCATATATTTT

clone size: .
D gene: TRBD1
J gene: TRBJ2-7
V gene: TRBV6-1
CDR3 protein: CASSDWDRAYEQYF
CDR3 DNA: TGTGCCAGCAGTGACTGGGACAGGGCCTACGAGCAGTACTTC

clone size: .
D gene: .
J gene: TRBJ1-6
V gene: TRBV18
CDR3 protein: CASSQGGNSPLHF
CDR3 DNA: TGTGCCAGCTCACAGGGAGGAAATTCACCCCTCCACTTT

clone size: .
D gene: TRBD1
J gene: TRBJ2-7
V gene: TRBV7-6
CDR3 protein: CASSLGRRTGSYEQYF
CDR3 DNA: TGTGCCAGCAGCTTAGGGCGGAGGACAGGATCCTACGAGCAGTACTTC

clone size: once
D gene: .
J gene: TRBJ2-7
V gene: TRBV9
CDR3 protein: CASSVSAAPDYEQYF
CDR3 DNA: TGTGCCAGCAGCGTAAGCGCAGCCCCAGACTACGAGCAGTACTTC

clone size: .
D gene: TRBD1
J gene: TRBJ2-1
V gene: TRBV25-1
CDR3 protein: CASTAGQGAFDEQFF
CDR3 DNA: TGTGCCAGCACCGCGGGCCAGGGGGCGTTTGATGAGCAGTTCTTC